This T cell receptor (beta chain) was found in a study of beta chain features in type 1 diabetes. Study in general: Researchers looked at approximately 100,000,000 sorted cells across all samples.

CDR3 length equals 13 residues. V was cut by 3 bases and J by 6 bases, with 11 bases left in between. CDR1 is MDHEN, CDR2 SYDVKM, per germline. Study-level findings and limits: TCRB CDR3s from Type 1 diabetes patients were moderately but significantly shorter in all four CD4+ subsets.

This clone was recorded only once. Its cognate antigen is unknown. Expressed TCRB transcripts were sequenced because the entire RNA isolate underwent reverse transcription. Sequenced by immunoSEQ multiplex PCR; TCRdb stores in-frame clones only, minus some. The repertoire has hundreds of thousands of clones, more than 13% of them found once; the top ten carry 0.04%. The source of this sequence is a man younger than 35 with type 1 diabetes. This sequence joins TRBV28 and TRBJ2-5, with D uncertain. Sequenced sample: naive CD4+ T cells from blood. This CDR3 reads CASSFGLTKTQYF. CDR3 coding DNA: TGTGCCAGCAGTTTCGGGCTCACGAAGACCCAGTACTTC.